This T cell receptor beta chain comes out of a study of control samples from healthy donors and cancer patients. V lost 7 bases, J lost 4 bases, and 11 bases lay in between. Per germline, CDR1 MNHEY and CDR2 SMNVEV (reference sequence). The CDR3 runs 13 residues. The repertoire was sequenced with immunoSEQ multiplex PCR; TCRdb's copy has only in-frame clones and lacks some. The sample lists around 70,000 clones, 94% occurring once. The sample was blood. This chain links TRBV27 with TRBJ2-1, with unresolved D. This TCR was sampled from a woman aged 30 to 39 in good health. The CDR3 region has the DNA TGTGCCAGCACCTCCCGCCTATACAATGAGCAGTTCTTC. As protein: CASTSRLYNEQFF.